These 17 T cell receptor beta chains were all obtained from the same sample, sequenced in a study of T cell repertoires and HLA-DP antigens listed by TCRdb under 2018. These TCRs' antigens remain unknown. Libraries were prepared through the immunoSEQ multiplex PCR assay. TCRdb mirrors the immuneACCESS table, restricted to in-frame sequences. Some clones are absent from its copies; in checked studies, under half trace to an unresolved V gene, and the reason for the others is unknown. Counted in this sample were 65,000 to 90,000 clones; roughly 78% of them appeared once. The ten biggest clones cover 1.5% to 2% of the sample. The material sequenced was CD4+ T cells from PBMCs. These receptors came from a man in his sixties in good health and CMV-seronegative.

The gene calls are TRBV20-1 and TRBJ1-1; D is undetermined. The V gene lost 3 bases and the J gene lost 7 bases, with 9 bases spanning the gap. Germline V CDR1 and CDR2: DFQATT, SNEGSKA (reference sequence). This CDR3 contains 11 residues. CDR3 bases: TGCAGTGCTAGTCCAGGAGATGAAGCTTTCTTT. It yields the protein CSASPGDEAFF.

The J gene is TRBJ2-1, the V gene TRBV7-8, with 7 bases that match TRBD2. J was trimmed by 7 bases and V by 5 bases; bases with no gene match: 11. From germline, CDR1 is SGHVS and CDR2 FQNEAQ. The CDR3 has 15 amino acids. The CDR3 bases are TGTGCCAGCAGCCCCCGGGAGGAGGTGCTAAATGAGCAGTTCTTC. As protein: CASSPREEVLNEQFF.

The CDR3 loop is CASSLRVGRGIHNEQFF. The DNA of the CDR3 is TGTGCCAGCAGCTTACGTGTAGGTCGGGGGATTCACAATGAGCAGTTCTTC. J is TRBJ2-1 and V is TRBV7-3, with D maybe TRBD2 (6 bases). This CDR3 spans 17 amino acids. The germline V gene has CDR1 SGHTA and CDR2 FQGTGA. V dropped 2 bases and J dropped 5 bases, with 19 bases sitting between them.

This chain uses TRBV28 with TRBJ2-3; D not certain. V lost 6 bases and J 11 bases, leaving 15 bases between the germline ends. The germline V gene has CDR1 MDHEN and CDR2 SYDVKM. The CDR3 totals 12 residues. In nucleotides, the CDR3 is TGTGCCAGCAGGGGTCCCGAGTCTGGGCAGTATTTT. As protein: CASRGPESGQYF.

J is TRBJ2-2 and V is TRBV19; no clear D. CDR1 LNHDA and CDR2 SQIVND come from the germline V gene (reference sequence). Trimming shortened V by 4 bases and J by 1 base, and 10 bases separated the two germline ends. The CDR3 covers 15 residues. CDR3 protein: CASSKTVGNTGELFF. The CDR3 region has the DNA TGTGCCAGTAGTAAAACCGTGGGGAACACCGGGGAGCTGTTTTTT.

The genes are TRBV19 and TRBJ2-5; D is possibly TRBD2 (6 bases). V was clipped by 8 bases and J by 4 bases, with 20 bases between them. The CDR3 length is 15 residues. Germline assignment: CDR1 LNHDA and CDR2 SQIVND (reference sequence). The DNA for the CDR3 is TGTGCCAGTCGGAGGGGTCCGGGCGGGCTAGAGACCCAGTACTTC. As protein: CASRRGPGGLETQYF. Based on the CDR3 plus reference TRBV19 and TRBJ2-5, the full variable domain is DGGITQSPKYLFRKEGQNVTLSCEQNLNHDAMYWYRQDPGQGLRLIYYSQIVNDFQKGDIAEGYSVSREKKESFPLTVTSAQKNPTAFYLCASRRGPGGLETQYFGPGTRLLVL.

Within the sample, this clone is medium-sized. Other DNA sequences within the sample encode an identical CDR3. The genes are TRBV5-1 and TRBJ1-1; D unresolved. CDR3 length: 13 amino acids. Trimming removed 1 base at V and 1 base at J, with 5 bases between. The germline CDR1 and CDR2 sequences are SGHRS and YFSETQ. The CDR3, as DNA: TGCGCCAGCAGCTTGTTAGGGAACACTGAAGCTTTCTTT. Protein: CASSLLGNTEAFF. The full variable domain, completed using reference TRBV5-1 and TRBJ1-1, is KAGVTQTPRYLIKTRGQQVTLSCSPISGHRSVSWYQQTPGQGLQFLFEYFSETQRNKGNFPGRFSGRQFSNSRSEMNVSTLELGDSALYLCASSLLGNTEAFFGQGTRLTVV.

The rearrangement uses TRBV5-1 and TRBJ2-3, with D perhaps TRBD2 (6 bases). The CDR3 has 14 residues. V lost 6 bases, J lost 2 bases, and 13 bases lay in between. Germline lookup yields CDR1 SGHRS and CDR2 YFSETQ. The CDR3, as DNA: TGCGCCAGCACGGACGGGGGTTACACAGATACGCAGTATTTT. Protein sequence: CASTDGGYTDTQYF.

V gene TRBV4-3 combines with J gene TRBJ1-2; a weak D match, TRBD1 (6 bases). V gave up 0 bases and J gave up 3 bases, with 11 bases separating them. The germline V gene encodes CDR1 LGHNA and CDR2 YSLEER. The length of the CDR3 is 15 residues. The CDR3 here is CASSQDPGDDYGYTF. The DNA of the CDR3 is TGCGCCAGCAGCCAAGATCCAGGGGATGACTATGGCTACACCTTC.

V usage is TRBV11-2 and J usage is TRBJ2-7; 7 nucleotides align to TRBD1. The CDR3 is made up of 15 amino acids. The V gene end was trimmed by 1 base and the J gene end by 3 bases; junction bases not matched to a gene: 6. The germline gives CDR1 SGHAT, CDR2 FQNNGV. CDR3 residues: CASSLAVTGLYEQYF. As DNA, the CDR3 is TGTGCCAGCAGCTTAGCCGTGACAGGGCTCTACGAGCAGTACTTC.

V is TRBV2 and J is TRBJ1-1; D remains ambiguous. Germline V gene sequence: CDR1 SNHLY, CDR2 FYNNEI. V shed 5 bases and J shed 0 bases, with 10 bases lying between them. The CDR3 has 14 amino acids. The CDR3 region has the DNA TGTGCCAGCAGTCGCCAGACTATGAACACTGAAGCTTTCTTT. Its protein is CASSRQTMNTEAFF.

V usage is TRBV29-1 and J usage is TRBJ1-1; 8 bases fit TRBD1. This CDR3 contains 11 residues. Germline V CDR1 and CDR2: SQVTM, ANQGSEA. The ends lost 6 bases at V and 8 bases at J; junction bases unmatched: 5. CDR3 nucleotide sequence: TGCAGCGTCCTCGGGACAGGAGAAGCTTTCTTT. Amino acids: CSVLGTGEAFF.

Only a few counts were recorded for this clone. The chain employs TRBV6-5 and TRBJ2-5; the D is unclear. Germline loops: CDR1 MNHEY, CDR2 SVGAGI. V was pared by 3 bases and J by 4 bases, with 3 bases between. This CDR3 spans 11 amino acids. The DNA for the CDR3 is TGTGCCAGCAGTTATTTAGAGACCCAGTACTTC. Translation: CASSYLETQYF.

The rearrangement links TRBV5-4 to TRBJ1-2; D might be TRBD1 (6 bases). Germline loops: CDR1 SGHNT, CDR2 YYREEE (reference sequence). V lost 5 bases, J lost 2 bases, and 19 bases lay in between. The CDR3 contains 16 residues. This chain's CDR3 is CASRGALGRENYGYTF. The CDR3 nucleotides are TGTGCCAGCAGGGGGGCATTGGGCAGGGAGAACTATGGCTACACCTTC. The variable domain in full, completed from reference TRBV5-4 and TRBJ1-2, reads ETGVTQSPTHLIKTRGQQVTLRCSSQSGHNTVSWYQQALGQGPQFIFQYYREEENGRGNFPPRFSGLQFPNYSSELNVNALELDDSALYLCASRGALGRENYGYTFGSGTRLTVV.

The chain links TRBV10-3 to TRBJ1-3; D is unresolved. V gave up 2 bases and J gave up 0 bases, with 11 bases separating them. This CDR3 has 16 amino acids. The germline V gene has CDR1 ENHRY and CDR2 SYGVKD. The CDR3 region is CAISEVMASSGNTIYF. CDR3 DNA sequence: TGTGCCATCAGTGAGGTGATGGCGAGCTCTGGAAACACCATATATTTT.

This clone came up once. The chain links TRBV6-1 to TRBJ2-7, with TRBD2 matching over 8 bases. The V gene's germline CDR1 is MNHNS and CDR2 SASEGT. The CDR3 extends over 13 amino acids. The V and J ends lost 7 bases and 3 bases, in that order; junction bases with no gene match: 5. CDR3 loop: CASTGTRIYEQYV. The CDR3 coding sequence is TGTGCCAGCACCGGGACTAGGATCTACGAGCAGTACGTC.

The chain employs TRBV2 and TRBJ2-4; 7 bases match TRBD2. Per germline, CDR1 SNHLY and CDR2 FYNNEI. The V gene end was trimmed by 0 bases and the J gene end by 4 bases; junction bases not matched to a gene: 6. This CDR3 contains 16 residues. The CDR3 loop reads CASSEAFLGGKNIQYF. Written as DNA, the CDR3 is TGTGCCAGCAGTGAAGCATTTTTGGGGGGGAAAAACATTCAGTACTTC.